This passage covers 11 T cell receptor beta chains from one sample sequenced in a study of blood T cells in healthy people across ages. The use of a sample-barcoded 5' primer and a J-beta primer mix characterized a second PCR of about 7 to 12 cycles. MiXCR, applied by TCRdb to the 5' RACE reads, yields one record per CDR3 protein. The data contain 780,000 or so distinct CDR3 sequences, around a quarter of them seen just once; the ten biggest clones take up 3% to 4.5%. This sample also belongs to another study, concerning T cells of mothers and their children.

Sample: blood. These receptors were collected from a boy between 10 and 17 years old in good health.

The chain carries TRBV20-1 and TRBJ2-7; D is undetermined. In germline, CDR1 is DFQATT, CDR2 SNEGSKA (reference sequence). CDR3 length: 16 amino acids. V lost 2 bases and J lost 3, with 20 bases in between. CDR3 residues: CSARPREPRLYYEQYF. The CDR3 nucleotides are TGCAGTGCTAGACCACGCGAGCCCAGGCTTTACTACGAGCAGTACTTC.

The chain couples TRBV27 to TRBJ2-5; D possibly corresponds to TRBD2 (5 bases). V lost 5 bases, J lost 6 bases, and 13 bases lay in between. Germline CDR1 and CDR2: MNHEY and SMNVEV (reference sequence). The CDR3 is 13 residues long. The DNA of the CDR3 is TGTGCCAGCAGTCCAACCTACGGGAAGACCCAGTACTTC. This codes for CASSPTYGKTQYF.

This chain uses TRBV7-8 with TRBJ2-5; 8 positions match TRBD2. The better agreement between TRBJ2-1 and the DNA end casts doubt on the J call. Germline V lookup: CDR1 SGHVS, CDR2 FQNEAQ. This CDR3 is built from 15 residues. The CDR3 reads CASSLVPGGFNEQFF. In DNA form, the CDR3 reads TGTGCCAGCAGCTTAGTTCCGGGGGGGTTTAATGAGCAGTTCTTC.

This chain joins TRBV20-1 and TRBJ2-3, with D possibly being TRBD1 (5 bases). Germline lookup yields CDR1 DFQATT and CDR2 SNEGSKA (reference sequence). V was cut by 6 bases and J by 0 bases, with 13 bases left in between. The CDR3 runs 14 residues. The CDR3 DNA reads as TGCAGTGCCCCAGACAGCCATAGCACAGATACGCAGTATTTT. Its translation: CSAPDSHSTDTQYF.

This clonotype has only a few counts. V is TRBV6-5 and J is TRBJ2-5, with D perhaps matching TRBD1 (5 bases). The CDR3 runs 13 residues. The V and J ends lost 1 base and 5 bases respectively, with 8 bases between them. The germline gives CDR1 MNHEY, CDR2 SVGAGI. As DNA, the CDR3 is TGTGCCAGCAGTTACTTGGGGCTGGAGACCCAGTACTTC. Protein sequence: CASSYLGLETQYF.

This clonotype was observed a few times. The chain recombines TRBV9 with TRBJ2-7; 8 bases fit TRBD1. V trimming: 4 bases; J trimming: 0 bases; junction bases outside the gene matches: 6. The length of the CDR3 is 15 residues. Germline CDR1 and CDR2: SGDLS and YYNGEE. The DNA for the CDR3 is TGTGCCAGCAGCAACGGACAGGGCTTCTCCTACGAGCAGTACTTC. Amino acid sequence: CASSNGQGFSYEQYF.

About this clonotype: A much larger clone differs from this one at a single base, so this may be a read error. The rearrangement uses TRBV4-1 and TRBJ2-3; 11 bases are shared with TRBD2. Germline CDR1 and CDR2: MGHRA and YSYEKL. There are 16 residues in the CDR3. CDR3 in amino acids: CASNQRTSGSTDTQYF. The DNA of the CDR3 is TGCGCCAGCAACCAAAGGACTAGCGGGAGCACAGATACGCAGTATTTT.

The rearrangement links TRBV7-9 to TRBJ2-7, with D perhaps TRBD2 (5 bases). In germline, CDR1 is SEHNR, CDR2 FQNEAQ (reference sequence). Trimming removed 4 bases from V and 6 bases from J, with 13 bases in between. The CDR3 runs to 13 residues. CDR3: CASSSFGVSEQYF. CDR3 sequence (DNA): TGTGCCAGCAGCTCGTTCGGGGTATCCGAGCAGTACTTC.

This chain joins TRBV9 and TRBJ2-3; D is unclear. V lost 1 base and J lost 4, with 7 bases in between. The CDR3 extends over 13 amino acids. Per germline, CDR1 SGDLS and CDR2 YYNGEE. The CDR3 loop is CASSVIGPDTQYF. CDR3 nucleotides: TGTGCCAGCAGCGTAATAGGGCCAGATACGCAGTATTTT.

This chain uses TRBV18 with TRBJ2-1, with D perhaps matching TRBD2 (7 bases). The V gene's germline CDR1 is KGHSH and CDR2 LQKENI. This CDR3 is 15 amino acids long. V lost 0 bases and J 9 bases, leaving 15 bases between the germline ends. As DNA, the CDR3 is TGTGCCAGCTCACCACCCGAGTTAAGGGGGGGTGAGCAGTTCTTC. Its protein product is CASSPPELRGGEQFF.

The V and J genes are TRBV27 and TRBJ2-7, with TRBD2 matching 8 bases. J was trimmed by 5 bases and V by 0 bases; bases with no gene match: 6. The CDR3 spans 15 residues. Germline V lookup: CDR1 MNHEY, CDR2 SMNVEV (reference sequence). The CDR3 sequence: CASSLSLAGLNEQYF. CDR3 DNA sequence: TGTGCCAGCAGTTTATCCTTAGCGGGGCTCAACGAGCAGTACTTC.